The present T cell receptor (beta chain) was sequenced within a study of T cell responses to AZD1222 COVID-19 vaccine. Regarding the study as a whole: Reportedly, close to half of spike-specific TCRs are directed against unmutated variant regions.

This clone was seen only once. Its antigen is unknown. Some clones are missing from TCRdb's copy, which holds only in-frame ones; the method was immunoSEQ multiplex PCR. The sample holds 120,000 to 150,000 clones, under 95% seen once. CDR3 length equals 15 residues. Per the germline V gene, CDR1 is MNHEY and CDR2 is SMNVEV (reference sequence). Trimming at V came to 5 bases and at J to 0 bases, leaving 4 bases not matched to a gene. This specimen consisted of peripheral blood, obtained 28 days after the second AZD1222 dose. This TCR derives from an adult who received the AZD1222 COVID-19 vaccine. The chain couples TRBV27 to TRBJ2-1; 7 bases agree with TRBD1. CDR3 bases: TGTGCCAGCAGTCTCCGACAGGGCTCCTACAATGAGCAGTTCTTC. Protein sequence: CASSLRQGSYNEQFF.